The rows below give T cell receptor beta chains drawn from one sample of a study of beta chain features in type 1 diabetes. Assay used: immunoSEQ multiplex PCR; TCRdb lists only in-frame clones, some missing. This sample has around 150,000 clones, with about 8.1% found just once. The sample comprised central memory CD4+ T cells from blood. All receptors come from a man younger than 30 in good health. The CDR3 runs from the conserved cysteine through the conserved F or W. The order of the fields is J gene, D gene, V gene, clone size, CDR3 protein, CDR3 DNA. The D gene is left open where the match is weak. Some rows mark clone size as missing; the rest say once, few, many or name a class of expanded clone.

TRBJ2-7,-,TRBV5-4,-,CASSLGSSSAYEQYF,TGTGCCAGCAGCTTAGGGTCTAGCAGTGCCTACGAGCAGTACTTC
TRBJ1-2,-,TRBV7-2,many,CASSPRRWGYTF,TGTGCCAGCAGCCCCCGGCGGTGGGGCTACACCTTC
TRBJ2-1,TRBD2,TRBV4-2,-,CASRLLAGVDNEQFF,TGTGCCAGCAGACTACTAGCGGGAGTGGACAATGAGCAGTTCTTC
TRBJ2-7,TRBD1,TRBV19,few,CASSEQGQSSYEQYF,TGTGCCAGTAGTGAACAGGGGCAGAGCTCCTACGAGCAGTACTTC
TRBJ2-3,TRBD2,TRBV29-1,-,CSSGGSGLTDTQYF,TGCAGCTCGGGGGGGTCGGGGCTCACAGATACGCAGTATTTT
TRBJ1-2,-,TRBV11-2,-,CASSLTGYDWGYTF,TGTGCCAGCAGCTTAACAGGGTACGATTGGGGCTACACCTTC
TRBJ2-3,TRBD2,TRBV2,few,CASSIGGRAAGDTQYF,TGTGCCAGCAGTATCGGCGGGAGAGCGGCGGGAGATACGCAGTATTTT
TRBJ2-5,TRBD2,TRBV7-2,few,CASSRSSPGLAGPQETQYF,TGTGCCAGCAGCCGTTCCAGCCCGGGACTAGCGGGGCCCCAAGAGACCCAGTACTTC
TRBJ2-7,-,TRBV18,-,CASSPGAQYYEQYF,TGTGCCAGCTCACCAGGGGCGCAGTACTACGAGCAGTACTTC
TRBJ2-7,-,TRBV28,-,CASSSGQIYEQYF,TGTGCCAGCAGTTCCGGACAGATCTACGAGCAGTACTTC
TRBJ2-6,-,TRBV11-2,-,CASSLGWGAGANVLTF,TGTGCCAGCAGCTTGGGGTGGGGAGCTGGGGCCAACGTCCTGACTTTC
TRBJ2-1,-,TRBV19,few,CASSMGASGSSYNEQFF,TGTGCCAGTAGTATGGGGGCTAGCGGTAGCTCCTACAATGAGCAGTTCTTC
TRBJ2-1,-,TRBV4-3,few,CASSQGQRTYNEQFF,TGCGCCAGCAGCCAAGGACAGCGAACCTACAATGAGCAGTTCTTC
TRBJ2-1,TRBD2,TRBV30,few,CAWSRISGGAYNEQFF,TGTGCCTGGAGCCGAATTAGCGGGGGGGCATACAATGAGCAGTTCTTC
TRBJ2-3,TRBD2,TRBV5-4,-,CASSSRAGSGADTQYF,TGTGCCAGCAGCTCTAGAGCGGGATCGGGTGCAGATACGCAGTATTTT
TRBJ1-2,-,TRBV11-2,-,CASSSRTEGYTF,TGTGCCAGCAGCTCCCGGACAGAAGGCTACACCTTC
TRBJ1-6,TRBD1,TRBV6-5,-,CASSYSGQGASPLHF,TGTGCCAGCAGTTACTCGGGACAGGGGGCTTCACCCCTCCACTTT
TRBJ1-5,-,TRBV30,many,CAWSVLRGRQPQHF,TGTGCCTGGAGTGTACTCCGGGGTCGGCAGCCCCAGCATTTT
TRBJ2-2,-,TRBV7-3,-,CASRPQGTTGELFF,TGTGCCAGCAGACCCCAGGGAACCACCGGGGAGCTGTTTTTT
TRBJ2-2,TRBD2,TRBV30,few,CAWTGGATNTGELFF,TGTGCCTGGACCGGGGGGGCAACGAACACCGGGGAGCTGTTTTTT
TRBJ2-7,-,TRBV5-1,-,CASSLAHGDSYEQYF,TGCGCCAGCAGCTTGGCACACGGAGACTCCTACGAGCAGTACTTC
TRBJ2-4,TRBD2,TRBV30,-,CAWSQLAGVGKNIQYF,TGTGCCTGGAGTCAACTAGCGGGAGTAGGCAAAAACATTCAGTACTTC